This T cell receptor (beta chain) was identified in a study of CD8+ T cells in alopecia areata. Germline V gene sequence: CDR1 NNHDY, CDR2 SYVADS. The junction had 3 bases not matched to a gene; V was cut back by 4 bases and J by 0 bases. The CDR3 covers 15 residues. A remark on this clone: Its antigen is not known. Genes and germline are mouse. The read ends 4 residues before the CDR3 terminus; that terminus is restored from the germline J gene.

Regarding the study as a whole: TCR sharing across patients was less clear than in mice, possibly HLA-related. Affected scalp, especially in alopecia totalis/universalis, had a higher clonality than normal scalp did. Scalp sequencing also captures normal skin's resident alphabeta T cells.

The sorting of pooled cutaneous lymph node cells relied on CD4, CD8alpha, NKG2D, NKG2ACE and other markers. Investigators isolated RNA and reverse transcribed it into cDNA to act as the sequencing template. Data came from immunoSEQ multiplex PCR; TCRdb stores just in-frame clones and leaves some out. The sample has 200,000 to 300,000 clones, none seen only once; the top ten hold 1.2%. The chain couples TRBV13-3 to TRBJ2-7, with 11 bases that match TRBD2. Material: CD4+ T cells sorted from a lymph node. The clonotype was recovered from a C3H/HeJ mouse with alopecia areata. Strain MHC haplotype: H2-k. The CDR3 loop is CASSWTGGNSYEQYF. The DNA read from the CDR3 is TGTGCCAGCAGTTGGACTGGGGGGAACTCCTAT.